This T cell receptor beta chain was recorded in a study of cytotoxic CD8 clonotypes in ibrutinib-treated CLL (dated by TCRdb to the early 2020s). Some background on the complete study: In this cohort, around 15 patients were treatment-naive and some 10 were relapsed/refractory, while some 17 had unmutated IGHV. Partial responses were observed in roughly 24 patients and complete responses in 2; after a median follow-up of roughly 72 months, remission was maintained in 15 or so patients and progression was observed in approximately 12. Response samples were taken after a median of 12 months on treatment, ranging from roughly 6 to 36 months. An average of 255,043 productive templates and tens of thousands of productive rearrangements was obtained per sample. Of the 85 to 95 participants in the trial, roughly 26 had longitudinal samples available. Cryopreserved peripheral blood mononuclear cells were collected before treatment, at response, and at either disease progression or sustained remission.

Relative to germline, V is missing 0 bases and J is missing 10 bases, with 8 bases of the junction outside any gene match. From a lookup of the germline V gene, CDR1 and CDR2 are SGHAT and FQNNGV. There are 16 amino acids in the CDR3, from cysteine to phenylalanine inclusive. Kept here is only the CDR3 DNA, which spans 48 bases and is read in frame from base 1. Comments on this clone: Its target antigen remains unknown. Per-base quality was not reported, and no clone a single base away is much larger than it.

For TCR beta library preparation, 1.5 to 2.5 micrograms of genomic DNA were extracted from the cryopreserved PBMCs. Longitudinal blood samples from CLL patients on ibrutinib monotherapy were analyzed using high-throughput TCR beta sequencing. The patients were enrolled in a single-center, open-label phase 2 trial of ibrutinib monotherapy. What the study reported, not specific to this receptor: At baseline, clonality was higher than in age-matched healthy donors and showed a strong correlation with circulating CD8+ T-cell counts. At ibrutinib response clonality went up, during sustained remission it held steady, and at progression it dropped back toward baseline. Public clonotypes were rare and either contracted or stayed stable during treatment, and the rise in clonality at ibrutinib response reflected the expansion of private clonotypes. Lymph node repertoires were not examined, and the timing of sampling was not matched between patients in sustained remission and those whose disease progressed.

A MiSeq instrument was used for deep resolution sequencing, which targeted depths ranging from 1 in 1 million up to 1 in 200,000 T cells, with coverage averaging 10x for each clonotype. TCR beta libraries were generated with the immunoSEQ hsTCRB Kit. The paper's processing steps were these. ImmunoSEQ Data Assistant and ImmunoSEQ Analyzer were used for data analysis, and V, D and J genes were assigned according to IMGT definitions. Clonality was computed as one minus normalized Shannon entropy of productive rearrangement frequencies, ranging from 0 to 1. Public clonotype analysis was restricted to overrepresented clonotypes comprising at least 0.05% of each patient's repertoire. About twelve repertoires from age-matched healthy donors, obtained from immuneACCESS, served as clonality controls. Sourced from immuneACCESS, this table was stored by TCRdb with only in-frame sequences that have V and J called. A share of the clones is absent; for the studies checked, an unresolved V gene accounts for under half, and the remainder has no known explanation. The V and J calls and the clone size are those of that table, but D and trimming were determined from the DNA. This sample gives more than 15,000 clones in total; around 67% of them show up just once. The ten largest make up about a sixth of the sample.

The receptor's source is a human donor with chronic lymphocytic leukemia. Recombination linked TRBV11-2 to TRBJ1-6; 8 of the junction bases match TRBD1. This material consisted of PBMCs, taken before ibrutinib treatment. The sequenced DNA: TGTGCCAGCAGCTTAGATAGAGGACAGGGAGGGTCACCCCTCCACTTT. This codes for CASSLDRGQGGSPLHF.